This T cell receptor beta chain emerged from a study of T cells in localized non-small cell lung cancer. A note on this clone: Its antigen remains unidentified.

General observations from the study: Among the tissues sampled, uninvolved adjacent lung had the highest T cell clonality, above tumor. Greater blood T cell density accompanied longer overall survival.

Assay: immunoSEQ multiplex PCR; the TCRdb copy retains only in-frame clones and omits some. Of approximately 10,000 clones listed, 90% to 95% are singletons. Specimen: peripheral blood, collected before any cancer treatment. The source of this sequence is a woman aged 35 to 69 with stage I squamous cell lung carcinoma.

This CDR3 is CASSLVPGGGYTF. CDR3 coding DNA: TGTGCCAGCAGCTTAGTGCCAGGGGGTGGCTACACCTTC. The V call is TRBV7-2, the J call TRBJ1-2, with 7 bases fitting TRBD1. The germline gives CDR1 SGHTA, CDR2 FQGNSA. V lost 1 base and J lost 7; bases outside the gene matches: 3. The CDR3 contains 13 residues.